This T cell receptor (beta chain) derives from a study of T cell responses to AZD1222 COVID-19 vaccine. The study's findings and limits: Vaccine-related CD4 TCRs covered spike, predominating at 160-218 and 743-854.

To note about this clone: No antigen is known for it.

V was trimmed by 6 bases and J by 3 bases, leaving 15 bases between them. This CDR3 spans 15 amino acids. CDR1 is MNHEY, CDR2 SVGAGI, per germline. Sequenced by immunoSEQ multiplex PCR; TCRdb stores in-frame clones only, minus some. Of some 120,000 clones in the sample, approximately 92% were seen once. The chain has TRBV6-5 and TRBJ2-1; D is uncertain. Sequencing was performed on peripheral blood, taken on day 0 of AZD1222 vaccination. This sequence originates from an adult in good health. Here the CDR3 DNA reads TGTGCCAGCAGACCCAGCGTGGGGTTCTACAATGAGCAGTTCTTC. Amino acid sequence: CASRPSVGFYNEQFF.